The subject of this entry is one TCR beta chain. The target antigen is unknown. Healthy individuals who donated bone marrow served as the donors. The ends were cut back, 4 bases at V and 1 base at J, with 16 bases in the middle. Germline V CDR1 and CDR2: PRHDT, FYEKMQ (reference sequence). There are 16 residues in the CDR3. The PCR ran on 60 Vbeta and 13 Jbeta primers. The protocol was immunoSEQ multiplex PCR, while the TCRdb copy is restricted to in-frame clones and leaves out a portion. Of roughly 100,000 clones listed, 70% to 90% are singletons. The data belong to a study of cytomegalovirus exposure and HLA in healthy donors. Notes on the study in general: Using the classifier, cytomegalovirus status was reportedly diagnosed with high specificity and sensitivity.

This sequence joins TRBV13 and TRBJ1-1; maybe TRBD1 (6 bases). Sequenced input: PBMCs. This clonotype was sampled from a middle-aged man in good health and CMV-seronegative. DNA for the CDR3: TGTGCCAGCAGCTCCGGGGGCGGGGGTAGGAACACTGAAGCTTTCTTT. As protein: CASSSGGGGRNTEAFF.